These 24 T cell receptor beta chains share one sample of origin, sequenced in a study of cytomegalovirus exposure and HLA in healthy donors. PCR used 60 Vbeta primers and 13 Jbeta primers. Data came from immunoSEQ multiplex PCR; TCRdb stores just in-frame clones and leaves some out. Of 150,000 to 200,000 clones listed, 72% are singletons. The sample taken for sequencing was PBMCs. All receptors come from a human donor in good health.

This clone was observed a handful of times. The chain couples TRBV6-4 to TRBJ2-5; a possible D gene is TRBD2 (6 bases). The J call is uncertain, as TRBJ2-7 better fits the DNA end. The CDR3 spans 18 residues. Germline values: CDR1 MRHNA, CDR2 SNTAGT. CDR3 sequence reads: CASSEIRGRRGEDYEQYF. CDR3 nucleotides: TGTGCCAGCAGTGAAATTCGGGGGAGAAGGGGTGAAGACTACGAGCAGTACTTC.

There are a few counts of this clone. The rearrangement joins TRBV7-2 to TRBJ2-5; 11 positions match TRBD2. The J call could be wrong; TRBJ2-7 is a better fit for the DNA end. The CDR3 runs 15 residues. CDR1 and CDR2 from the germline V gene are SGHTA and FQGNSA. CDR3 residues: CASSLLAGGPHEQYF. Here the CDR3 DNA reads TGTGCCAGCAGCTTACTAGCGGGGGGTCCCCACGAGCAGTACTTC.

The V call is TRBV7-3, the J call TRBJ1-1; 8 bases map to TRBD1. V lost 8 bases, J lost 6 bases, and 14 bases stayed unmatched. CDR1 and CDR2 (germline): SGHTA, FQGTGA. This CDR3 spans 15 amino acids. CDR3 DNA sequence: TGTGCCAGCGGCAGGGGGCTATTTAGGCGCGCTGAAGCTTTCTTT. It yields the protein CASGRGLFRRAEAFF.

As DNA, the CDR3 is TGTGCCAGCAGCTCCTCCTCAGGGCCCAGCCCTGAAGCTTTCTTT. As protein: CASSSSSGPSPEAFF. This chain uses TRBV11-1 with TRBJ1-1, with a tentative D call TRBD1 (5 bases). There are 15 residues in the CDR3. The germline gives CDR1 SGHAT, CDR2 FQDESV (reference sequence). V shed 4 bases and J shed 6 bases, with 18 bases lying between them.

CDR3 amino acids: CASSIPTGGNIQYF. The DNA for the CDR3 is TGTGCCAGCAGCATCCCGACAGGGGGGAACATTCAGTACTTC. The genes are TRBV7-8 and TRBJ2-4; the match to TRBD1 covers 9 bases. CDR1 SGHVS and CDR2 FQNEAQ come from the germline V gene. The CDR3 covers 14 residues. After removal of 5 bases from V and 7 bases from J, the junction contained 6 bases not matched to a gene.

The rearrangement joins TRBV5-8 to TRBJ1-4, with D uncertain. The CDR3 is 15 residues long. Trimming cost V 1 base and J 5 bases, with 12 bases left between them. Per germline, CDR1 SGHTS and CDR2 YDEGEE. The CDR3 loop reads CASSLMGRENEKLFF. The CDR3 coding sequence is TGTGCCAGCAGCTTGATGGGCAGAGAAAATGAAAAACTGTTTTTT.

This sequence joins TRBV5-4 and TRBJ2-1; 7 nucleotides align to TRBD1. Germline assignment: CDR1 SGHNT and CDR2 YYREEE (reference sequence). This CDR3 has 15 residues. With V trimmed by 2 bases and J by 7 bases, 9 bases remained unmatched. Here the CDR3 DNA reads TGTGCCAGCAGCTTTGGAACAAACAGGGGAAATGAGCAGTTCTTC. Encoded protein: CASSFGTNRGNEQFF.

CDR3 DNA sequence: TGCGCCAGCAGTCCCCATAGCGGGGGGGCGGTGATCAAAAACATTCAGTACTTC. Translation: CASSPHSGGAVIKNIQYF. The chain links TRBV23-1 to TRBJ2-4; 11 nucleotides agree with TRBD2. TRBV23-1 is placed among ORFs of uncertain function. V shed 4 bases and J 3 bases; nucleotides not matched to a gene: 11. The CDR3 has 18 residues.

The rearrangement uses TRBV7-9 and TRBJ2-2, with 15 nucleotides matching TRBD2. This CDR3 comprises 16 residues. V lost 5 bases to trimming and J lost 7 bases; unmatched junction nucleotides: 5. Per the germline V gene, CDR1 is SEHNR and CDR2 is FQNEAQ (reference sequence). The CDR3 nucleotides are TGTGCCAGCAGCCTCGGGACTAGCGGGGGGATCGGGGAGCTGTTTTTT. It encodes CASSLGTSGGIGELFF.

The chain carries TRBV6-4 and TRBJ2-5; TRBD2 agrees at 12 bases. Germline V CDR1 and CDR2: MRHNA, SNTAGT. CDR3 size: 16 residues. Losses at the gene ends were 6 bases for V and 0 bases for J; bases not matched to a gene: 5. Written as DNA, the CDR3 is TGTGCCAGCAGGACTAGCGGGGGCCCCTACCAAGAGACCCAGTACTTC. Amino acid sequence: CASRTSGGPYQETQYF.

A few counts support this clone. The rearrangement links TRBV7-3 to TRBJ2-2; tentative D call: TRBD2 (6 bases). V lost 2 bases and J 2 bases, leaving 9 bases between the germline ends. Germline V gene data show CDR1 as SGHTA and CDR2 as FQGTGA. This CDR3 contains 15 residues. CDR3 nucleotide sequence: TGTGCCAGCAGCTTACCGCGGGGCAACACCGGGGAGCTGTTTTTT. It specifies CASSLPRGNTGELFF.

The CDR3 loop reads CSVGTVQETQYF. CDR3 nucleotide sequence: TGCAGCGTCGGGACAGTCCAAGAGACCCAGTACTTC. The rearrangement links TRBV29-1 to TRBJ2-5, with 7 bases aligning to TRBD1. Losses at the gene ends were 6 bases for V and 1 base for J; bases not matched to a gene: 2. The CDR3 has 12 amino acids. Germline loops: CDR1 SQVTM, CDR2 ANQGSEA.

The rearrangement links TRBV18 to TRBJ1-5; possibly TRBD1 for D (6 bases). The CDR3 spans 14 residues. Germline values: CDR1 KGHSH, CDR2 LQKENI. Trimming shortened V by 2 bases and J by 3 bases, and 8 bases separated the two germline ends. CDR3 region: CASSPGQINQPQHF. The CDR3 DNA reads as TGTGCCAGCTCACCAGGACAGATCAATCAGCCCCAGCATTTT.

The CDR3 loop is CASSATSGNTDTQYF. CDR3 in DNA: TGCGCCAGCAGCGCCACTAGCGGAAACACAGATACGCAGTATTTT. V and J are TRBV5-1 and TRBJ2-3; 8 bases are shared with TRBD2. The junction had 6 bases not matched to a gene; V was cut back by 4 bases and J by 2 bases. There are 15 residues in the CDR3. CDR1 is SGHRS, CDR2 YFSETQ, per germline.

The J gene is TRBJ1-3, the V gene TRBV30; D uncertain. Trimming pared 2 bases from V and 2 bases from J, leaving 4 bases between. The germline gives CDR1 GTSNPN, CDR2 SVGIG (reference sequence). The CDR3 is 12 residues long. CDR3 bases: TGTGCCTGGAGTCCCACTGGAAACACCATATATTTT. This encodes CAWSPTGNTIYF. The full variable domain, in which reference TRBV30 and TRBJ1-3 provide the parts outside the CDR3, is SQTIHQWPATLVQPVGSPLSLECTVEGTSNPNLYWYRQAAGRGLQLLFYSVGIGQISSEVPQNLSASRPQDRQFILSSKKLLLSDSGFYLCAWSPTGNTIYFGEGSWLTVV.

The genes are TRBV5-1 and TRBJ1-2; D remains unclear. The germline V gene encodes CDR1 SGHRS and CDR2 YFSETQ. This CDR3 is 13 amino acids long. The V gene lost 1 base and the J gene lost 4 bases, with 8 bases spanning the gap. CDR3 nucleotides: TGCGCCAGCAGCTTGAATGCGGGCTATGGCTACACCTTC. Its protein is CASSLNAGYGYTF.

The V and J genes are TRBV2 and TRBJ2-3; a weak D match, TRBD2 (5 bases). The CDR3 is 13 amino acids. Trimming stripped 5 bases from V and 6 bases from J, with 12 bases between. Germline CDR1 SNHLY, CDR2 FYNNEI. This chain's CDR3 is CASSPYIADTQYF. CDR3 in DNA: TGTGCCAGCAGTCCTTACATAGCGGATACGCAGTATTTT.

The rearrangement links TRBV7-9 to TRBJ1-3; D not resolved. With 0 bases removed from V and 3 bases from J, the gap between germline ends came to 6 bases. Germline values: CDR1 SEHNR, CDR2 FQNEAQ (reference sequence). This CDR3 is built from 14 residues. The CDR3 reads CASSLAQIGNTIYF. The DNA for the CDR3 is TGTGCCAGCAGCTTAGCCCAAATTGGAAACACCATATATTTT.

This clone was picked up one time. The gene calls are TRBV19 and TRBJ2-3, with 7 bases fitting TRBD1. There are 16 residues in the CDR3. Losses at the gene ends were 1 base for V and 2 bases for J; bases not matched to a gene: 6. Per germline, CDR1 LNHDA and CDR2 SQIVND (reference sequence). The CDR3 DNA follows: TGTGCCAGTAGTATAGTCGGGACAGACACCACAGATACGCAGTATTTT. This encodes CASSIVGTDTTDTQYF.

V and J are TRBV4-1 and TRBJ2-5; 12 bases match TRBD2. Germline V lookup: CDR1 MGHRA, CDR2 YSYEKL. The CDR3 runs 18 residues. Trimming removed 0 bases from V and 1 base from J; junction bases left unmatched: 6. The chain's CDR3 is CASSQDQLAGGLQETQYF. Here the CDR3 DNA reads TGCGCCAGCAGCCAAGATCAACTAGCGGGGGGTCTCCAAGAGACCCAGTACTTC.

This chain connects TRBV30 to TRBJ1-4; D ambiguous. CDR3 length: 13 amino acids. V was clipped by 8 bases and J by 3 bases, with 13 bases between them. CDR1 is GTSNPN, CDR2 SVGIG, per germline (reference sequence). The CDR3 here is CAGDLGANEKLFF. DNA of the CDR3: TGTGCCGGTGACCTCGGGGCTAATGAAAAACTGTTTTTT.

This sequence joins TRBV2 and TRBJ2-7; TRBD1 is a possible D gene (6 bases). Germline V gene sequence: CDR1 SNHLY, CDR2 FYNNEI. This CDR3 comprises 16 residues. With 6 bases removed from V and 2 bases from J, the gap between germline ends came to 20 bases. CDR3 amino acids: CASRDQQGPNPYEQYF. CDR3 nucleotide sequence: TGTGCCAGCAGGGACCAACAGGGACCGAACCCCTACGAGCAGTACTTC.

The rearrangement links TRBV5-1 to TRBJ2-5; the match to TRBD2 covers 9 bases. CDR3 length: 17 residues. V shed 0 bases and J 7 bases; nucleotides not matched to a gene: 13. Germline assignment: CDR1 SGHRS and CDR2 YFSETQ. CDR3 coding DNA: TGCGCCAGCAGCTTGGCCTCCGGGGCTAGCGGGGAACGGACCCAGTACTTC. Translating gives CASSLASGASGERTQYF.

This clone has only a few counts. J is TRBJ2-7 and V is TRBV6-5, with 13 positions matching TRBD2. Germline CDR1 reads MNHEY; CDR2 reads SVGAGI. The CDR3 runs 15 residues. J gave up 4 bases and V 6 bases, and 6 bases lay outside the gene matches. CDR3 residues: CASRQLAGGPYEQYF. In nucleotides, the CDR3 is TGTGCCAGCAGACAACTAGCGGGGGGGCCGTACGAGCAGTACTTC.